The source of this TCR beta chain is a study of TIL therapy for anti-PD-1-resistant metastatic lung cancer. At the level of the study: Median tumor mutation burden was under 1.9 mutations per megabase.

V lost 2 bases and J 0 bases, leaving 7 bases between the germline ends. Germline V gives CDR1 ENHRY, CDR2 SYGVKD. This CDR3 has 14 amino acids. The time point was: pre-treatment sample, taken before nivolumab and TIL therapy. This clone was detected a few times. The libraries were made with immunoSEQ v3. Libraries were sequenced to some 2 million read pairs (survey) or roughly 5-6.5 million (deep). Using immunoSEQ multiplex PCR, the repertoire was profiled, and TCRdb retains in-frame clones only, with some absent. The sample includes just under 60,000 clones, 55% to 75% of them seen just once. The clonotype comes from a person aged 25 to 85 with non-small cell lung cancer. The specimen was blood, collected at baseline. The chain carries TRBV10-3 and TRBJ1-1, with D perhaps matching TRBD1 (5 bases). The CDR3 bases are TGTGCCATCAGTGAGCAGGGCTTGAACACTGAAGCTTTCTTT. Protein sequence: CAISEQGLNTEAFF.